This T cell receptor (beta chain) was recorded in a study of blood T cell repertoires in COVID-19. Study-wide context: Acute and convalescent COVID-19 samples came from the United States, Italy and Spain. The analysed material was cDNA or gDNA that came from T cells, B-cell-depleted T cells, or PBMCs.

Produced via immunoSEQ multiplex PCR; TCRdb's table is partial and in-frame only. Of tens of thousands of clones in the sample, roughly 86% were seen once. Trimming cost V 5 bases and J 5 bases; bases outside gene matches: 11. Germline V gives CDR1 MNHEY, CDR2 SMNVEV (reference sequence). CDR3 length equals 15 residues. This receptor was obtained from a man aged 50 or older with active COVID-19. The chain couples TRBV27 to TRBJ1-2; the match to TRBD1 covers 7 bases. Sequenced sample: peripheral blood. CDR3 in amino acids: CASSPTSPGGYGYTF. DNA for the CDR3: TGTGCCAGCAGTCCCACGTCCCCAGGGGGGTATGGCTACACCTTC.